The T cell receptor (beta chain) under discussion was sequenced for a study of T cell responses to AZD1222 COVID-19 vaccine. Generated by immunoSEQ multiplex PCR, the TCRdb table keeps only in-frame clones and is missing some. The sample has approximately 110,000 clones; 80% to 95% are singletons. As to this clone: As yet, its antigen is unknown.

Notes on the study in general: Spike-specific TCR breadth and depth both grew after two AZD1222 doses.

CDR1 is KGHSH, CDR2 LQKENI, per germline. The CDR3 is 13 residues long. V gave up 6 bases and J gave up 8 bases; unmatched junction bases: 6. This TCR was recovered from an adult who received the AZD1222 COVID-19 vaccine. The sequencing used peripheral blood, collected 28 days after the second AZD1222 dose. The chain uses TRBV18 and TRBJ2-1; TRBD1 matches at 8 bases. The CDR3 region is CASSDRVKDEQFF. CDR3 DNA: TGTGCCAGCTCGGACAGGGTTAAGGATGAGCAGTTCTTC.